This T cell receptor (beta chain) stems from a study of cytomegalovirus exposure and HLA in healthy donors. About this clone: The antigen is unknown.

In the PCR, 60 Vbeta and 13 Jbeta primers were used. The table came from immunoSEQ multiplex PCR; TCRdb's copy has only in-frame clones and leaves some out. The table includes roughly 150,000 clones, approximately 80% detected once. Study findings and constraints: One variant, a missense change in DCLRE1C, was linked in a later analysis to TCR beta V- and J-gene trimming.

This sequence originates from a woman aged 40 to 49 in good health and CMV-seropositive. The sequencing sample was made of PBMCs.

CDR3 in amino acids: CSVAGTGGKGAFF. CDR3 nucleotide sequence: TGCAGCGTTGCCGGGACAGGGGGGAAGGGAGCTTTCTTT. This rearrangement joins TRBV29-1 to TRBJ1-1; 11 positions match TRBD1. CDR1 is SQVTM, CDR2 ANQGSEA, per germline. The length of the CDR3 is 13 residues. V lost 4 bases to trimming and J lost 10 bases; unmatched junction nucleotides: 8.